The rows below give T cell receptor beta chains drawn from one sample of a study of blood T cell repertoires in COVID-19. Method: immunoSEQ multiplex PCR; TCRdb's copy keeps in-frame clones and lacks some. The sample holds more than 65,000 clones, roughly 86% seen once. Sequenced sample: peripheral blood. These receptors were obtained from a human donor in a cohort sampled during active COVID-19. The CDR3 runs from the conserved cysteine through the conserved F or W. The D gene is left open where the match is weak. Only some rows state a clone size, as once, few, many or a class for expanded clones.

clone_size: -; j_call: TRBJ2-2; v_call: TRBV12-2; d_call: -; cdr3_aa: CASRLTAGPYTGELFF; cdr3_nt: TGTGCAAGTCGCTTGACAGCCGGTCCTTACACCGGGGAGCTGTTTTTT
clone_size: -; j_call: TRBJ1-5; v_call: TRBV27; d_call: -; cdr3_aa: CASSLRGNQPQHF; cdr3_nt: TGTGCCAGCAGTTTACGGGGAAATCAGCCCCAGCATTTT
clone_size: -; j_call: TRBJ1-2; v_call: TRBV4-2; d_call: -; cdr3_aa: CASSQEARDPAGYTF; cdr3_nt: TGTGCCAGCAGCCAAGAGGCGCGGGATCCTGCTGGCTACACCTTC
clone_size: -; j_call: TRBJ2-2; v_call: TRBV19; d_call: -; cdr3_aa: CASSITGLAGELFF; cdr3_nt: TGTGCCAGTAGTATTACAGGGTTGGCCGGGGAGCTGTTTTTT
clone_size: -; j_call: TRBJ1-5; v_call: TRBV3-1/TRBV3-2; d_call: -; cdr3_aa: CASSQDRGNQPQHF; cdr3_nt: TGTGCCAGCAGCCAGGACAGAGGCAATCAGCCCCAGCATTTT
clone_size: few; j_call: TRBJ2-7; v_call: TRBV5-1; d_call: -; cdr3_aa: CASSLGTPGEQYF; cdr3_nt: TGCGCCAGCAGCCTCGGGACACCGGGGGAGCAGTACTTC
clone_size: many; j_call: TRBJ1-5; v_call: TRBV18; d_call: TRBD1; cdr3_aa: CASSPSEGGTGNQPQHF; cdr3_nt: TGTGCCAGCTCACCATCGGAGGGTGGGACAGGGAATCAGCCCCAGCATTTT
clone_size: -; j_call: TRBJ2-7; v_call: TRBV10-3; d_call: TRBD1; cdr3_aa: CAISAPGGNEQYF; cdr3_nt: TGTGCCATCAGTGCTCCAGGGGGCAACGAGCAGTACTTC
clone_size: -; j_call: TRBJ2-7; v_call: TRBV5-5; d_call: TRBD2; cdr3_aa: CASSPRGGGATYEQYF; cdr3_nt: TGTGCCAGCAGCCCCCGGGGGGGCGGGGCGACTTACGAGCAGTACTTC
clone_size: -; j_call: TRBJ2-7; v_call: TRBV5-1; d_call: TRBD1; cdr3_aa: CASSPRTGAYEQYF; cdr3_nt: TGCGCCAGCAGCCCTCGGACAGGGGCTTACGAGCAGTACTTC
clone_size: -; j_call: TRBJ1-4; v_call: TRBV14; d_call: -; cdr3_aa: CASSTRRGRGEKLFF; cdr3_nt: TGTGCCAGCAGCACCCGAAGGGGAAGGGGTGAAAAACTGTTTTTT
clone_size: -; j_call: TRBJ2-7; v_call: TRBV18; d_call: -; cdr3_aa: CASSPFGGASYEQYF; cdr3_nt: TGTGCCAGCTCACCATTCGGCGGGGCCTCCTACGAGCAGTACTTC
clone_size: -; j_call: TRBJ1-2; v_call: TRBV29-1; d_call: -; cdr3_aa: CSVEDSFTGLGGYTF; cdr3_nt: TGCAGCGTTGAAGATTCGTTCACGGGGTTGGGTGGCTACACCTTC
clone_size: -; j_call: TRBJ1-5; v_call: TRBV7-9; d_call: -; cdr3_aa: CASTNAGVRNQPQHF; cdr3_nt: TGTGCCAGCACTAATGCGGGGGTGCGCAATCAGCCCCAGCATTTT
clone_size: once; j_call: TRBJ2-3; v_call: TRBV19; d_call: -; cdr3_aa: CASSMSSTDTQYF; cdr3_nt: TGTGCCAGTAGTATGTCTAGCACAGATACGCAGTATTTT
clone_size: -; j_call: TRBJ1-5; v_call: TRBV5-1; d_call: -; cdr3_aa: CASSQGPGGINQPQHF; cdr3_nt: TGCGCCAGCAGCCAGGGCCCGGGTGGGATCAATCAGCCCCAGCATTTT
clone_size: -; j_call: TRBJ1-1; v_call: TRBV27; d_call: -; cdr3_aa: CASSLREMNTEAFF; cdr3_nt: TGTGCCAGCAGTCTACGGGAAATGAACACTGAAGCTTTCTTT
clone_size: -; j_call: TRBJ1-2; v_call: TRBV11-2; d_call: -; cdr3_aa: CASSLDRRGLNYGYTF; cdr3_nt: TGTGCCAGCAGCTTAGACAGGCGTGGGCTTAACTATGGCTACACCTTC
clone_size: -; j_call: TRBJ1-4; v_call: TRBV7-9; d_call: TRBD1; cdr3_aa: CASSLTGASPDNEKLFF; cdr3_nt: TGTGCCAGCAGCCTGACAGGGGCCTCTCCGGATAATGAAAAACTGTTTTTT
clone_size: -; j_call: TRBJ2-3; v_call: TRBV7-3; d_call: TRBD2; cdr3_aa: CASSPGGRGGMNTQYF; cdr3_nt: TGTGCCAGCAGCCCAGGAGGACGGGGGGGCATGAATACGCAGTATTTT
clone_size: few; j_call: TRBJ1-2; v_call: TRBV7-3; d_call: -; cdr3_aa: CASSLRAPPDYGYTF; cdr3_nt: TGTGCCAGCAGCTTAAGGGCTCCACCCGACTATGGCTACACCTTC
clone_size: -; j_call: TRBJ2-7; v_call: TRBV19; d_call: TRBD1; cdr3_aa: CASSIAGTGSYEQYF; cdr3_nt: TGTGCCAGTAGTATAGCTGGGACAGGATCCTACGAGCAGTACTTC
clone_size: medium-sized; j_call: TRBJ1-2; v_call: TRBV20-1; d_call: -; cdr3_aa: CSARDQTGYTF; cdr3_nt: TGCAGTGCTAGAGATCAGACAGGCTACACCTTC
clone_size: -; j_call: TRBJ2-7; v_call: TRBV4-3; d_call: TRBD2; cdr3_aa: CASSQELAGSYEQYF; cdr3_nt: TGCGCCAGCAGCCAAGAACTAGCGGGGTCCTACGAGCAGTACTTC
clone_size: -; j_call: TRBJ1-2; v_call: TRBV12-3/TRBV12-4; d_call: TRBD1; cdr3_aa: CASSRQGNYGYTF; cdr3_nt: TGTGCCAGCAGCAGACAGGGAAACTATGGCTACACCTTC
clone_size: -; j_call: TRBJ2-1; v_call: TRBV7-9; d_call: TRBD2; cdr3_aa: CASSLPFRLAGDYNEQFF; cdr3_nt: TGTGCCAGCAGCTTACCCTTTAGACTAGCGGGGGATTACAATGAGCAGTTCTTC
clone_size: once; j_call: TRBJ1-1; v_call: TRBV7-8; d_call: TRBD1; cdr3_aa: CASSGTGGTGTEAFF; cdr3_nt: TGTGCCAGCAGCGGGACAGGGGGTACTGGGACTGAAGCTTTCTTT
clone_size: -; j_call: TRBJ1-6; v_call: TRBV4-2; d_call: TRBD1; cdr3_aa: CASSQDWTGDLRPLHF; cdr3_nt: TGTGCCAGCAGCCAAGATTGGACAGGGGATCTTAGGCCCCTCCACTTT
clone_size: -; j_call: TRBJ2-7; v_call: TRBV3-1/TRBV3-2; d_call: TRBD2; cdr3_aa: CASSQVSGGYYEQYF; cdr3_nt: TGTGCCAGCAGCCAAGTAAGCGGGGGGTATTACGAGCAGTACTTC
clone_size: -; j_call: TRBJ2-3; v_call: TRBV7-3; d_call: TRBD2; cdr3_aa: CASSLMSSGGARNTQYF; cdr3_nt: TGTGCCAGCAGCTTAATGTCGAGCGGGGGGGCTCGAAATACGCAGTATTTT
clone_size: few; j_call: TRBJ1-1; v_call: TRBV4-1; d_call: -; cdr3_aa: CASSQRFEAFF; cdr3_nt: TGCGCCAGCAGCCAACGTTTTGAAGCTTTCTTT
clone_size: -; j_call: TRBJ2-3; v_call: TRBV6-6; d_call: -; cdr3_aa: CASRTHTDTQYF; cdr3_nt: TGTGCCAGCAGAACCCACACAGATACGCAATATTTT
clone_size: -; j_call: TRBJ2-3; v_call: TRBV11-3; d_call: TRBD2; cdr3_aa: CASSPGLPSTDTQYF; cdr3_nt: TGTGCCAGCAGCCCGGGACTACCTAGCACAGATACGCAGTATTTT
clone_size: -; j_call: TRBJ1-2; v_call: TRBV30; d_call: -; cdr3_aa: CAWRGAGRGYTF; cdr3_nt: TGTGCCTGGCGCGGGGCAGGGAGGGGCTACACCTTC